What follows are 2 T cell receptor beta chains derived from one specimen sequenced in a study of CD8 T cells in Susac syndrome. RNA in amounts of 0.5 to 1 ug was reverse transcribed with random hexamers. TCRdb re-analysed the immunoSEQ multiplex PCR reads in MiXCR, keeping a single row per CDR3 protein. The sample yields 250,000 to 300,000 distinct CDR3 sequences, almost 85% seen once. The sample taken for sequencing was CD8+ T cells from PBMCs. The receptors were gathered from a human donor with multiple sclerosis.

This rearrangement joins TRBV29-1 to TRBJ2-1; unclear D gene. CDR1 and CDR2 from the germline V gene are SQVTM and ANQGSEA. This CDR3 has 11 residues. The ends were cut back, 4 bases at V and 5 bases at J, with 6 bases in the middle. CDR3 DNA sequence: TGCAGCGTTGGCCAGAACAATGAGCAGTTCTTC. Protein sequence: CSVGQNNEQFF.

The rearrangement joins TRBV9 to TRBJ2-4, with 7 bases aligning to TRBD2. This CDR3 contains 18 residues. The germline CDR1 and CDR2 sequences are SGDLS and YYNGEE. The trim removed 4 bases at V and 1 base at J, leaving 14 bases unmatched. CDR3 sequence (DNA): TGTGCCAGCAGCCCCGAGGGCGGGAGAGCTTGGGCCAAAAACATTCAGTACTTC. Its protein is CASSPEGGRAWAKNIQYF.